This TCR beta chain was identified in a study of shared clonotypes between healthy human individuals. Points on this clone: Its antigen remains unidentified.

Caucasian adults living in Nashville, Tennessee, provided all samples. Libraries were prepared by immunoSEQ multiplex PCR; TCRdb keeps only in-frame clonotypes and omits some of them. The sample lists some 2.1 million clones, about 95% seen once, with about 0.13% in the top ten. This CDR3 has 14 residues. Germline V gives CDR1 MNHEY, CDR2 SMNVEV (reference sequence). The V and J ends lost 5 bases and 7 bases, in that order; junction bases with no gene match: 9. Overall study results and limits: When naive CD4 clonotypes were compared across a few donors, about 4.9% were shared.

The sequence was collected from a man aged 18 to 30 in good health. The rearrangement uses TRBV27 and TRBJ2-5, with 8 positions matching TRBD2. The sample was naive CD4+ T cells sorted from blood. The subset here: CD45RA+ positively selected. The DNA of the CDR3 is TGTGCCAGCAGTCTAGCGGGCATGGGGGGGACCCAGTACTTC. Translating it yields CASSLAGMGGTQYF.